This TCR beta chain was profiled in a study of T cells in Graves' hyperthyroidism and ophthalmopathy. Study in general: The authors collected peripheral blood at initial diagnosis, before any treatment.

TCR beta CDR3 regions were amplified from RNA. The study used the HTBI primer set for a first-round RT-PCR of the TCR CDR3. A single record per CDR3 protein comes from TCRdb applying MiXCR to the multiplex PCR reads. The sample lists 300,000 to 450,000 distinct CDR3 sequences, roughly 14% occurring once. In patients aged 18 to 65, hyperthyroidism was newly diagnosed, with duration under 2 months. Criteria for exclusion of patients were uncontrolled infection, other autoimmune disease, pregnancy or lactation. The CDR3 totals 15 residues. The V segment lost 3 bases and the J segment 5 bases; nucleotides outside the gene matches: 11. Germline values: CDR1 SGHRS, CDR2 YFSETQ. This clonotype was detected ten times or more.

The chain has TRBV5-1 and TRBJ2-7; 7 bases align to TRBD1. The sequence was collected from a woman between 18 and 29 years old with Graves' hyperthyroidism that later progressed to Graves' ophthalmopathy. The material sequenced was blood. Here the CDR3 DNA reads TGCGCCAGCAGCTCAGAACTGACAGGGATCAACGAGCAGTACTTC. Protein sequence: CASSSELTGINEQYF.